These 8 T cell receptor beta chains came from one sample sequenced in a study of T cell repertoires in cytomegalovirus infection (dated by TCRdb to the late 2010s). The sample's treatment or condition label, decoded: in vitro stimulation with specific CMV peptide epitopes to enrich CMV-specific T cells. TCRdb lists the instrument as Illumina HiSeq 1500. In-frame beta chains were kept once TCRdb had trimmed the public reads at Q25 with fastp and called clones with MiXCR. CDR3 protein duplicates are merged, each entry listing the most common genes and DNA. This sample holds hundreds of thousands of distinct CDR3 sequences; around 32% were observed only once. In total, the top ten clones hold around a sixth of the sample. No cognate antigen is known for these TCRs. This sample comprised cultured PBMCs, obtained from culture after CMV antigen stimulation. These receptors were taken from a human donor in good health (CMV status not recorded). Some clones in this sample may be carry-over from other donors' samples.

This clonotype occurred a few times. The chain uses TRBV7-6 and TRBJ2-7, with unresolved D. CDR1 and CDR2 (germline): SGHVS, FNYEAQ. The CDR3 is 15 amino acids. The ends were cut back, 1 base at V and 2 bases at J, with 12 bases in the middle. The DNA for the CDR3 is TGTGCCAGCAGCTTAGGGGAAAGATTCACCTACGAGCAGTACTTC. This translates into CASSLGERFTYEQYF. Full variable domain (remainder filled in from reference TRBV7-6 and TRBJ2-7): GAGVSQSPRYKVTKRGQDVALRCDPISGHVSLYWYRQALGQGPEFLTYFNYEAQQDKSGLPNDRFSAERPEGSISTLTIQRTEQRDSAMYRCASSLGERFTYEQYFGPGTRLTVT.

The chain combines TRBV6-1 with TRBJ1-5; D unresolved. Germline V gene lookup returns CDR1 MNHNS and CDR2 SASEGT. The CDR3 covers 15 residues. With 8 bases removed from V and 0 bases from J, the gap between germline ends came to 14 bases. CDR3 nucleotides: TGTGCCAGCGGTAGGTTGGGCAATAGCAATCAGCCCCAGCATTTT. It translates to CASGRLGNSNQPQHF.

The CDR3 loop is CSVGLGGSAKNIQYF. CDR3 bases: TGCAGCGTTGGCCTCGGTGGTTCCGCCAAAAACATTCAGTACTTC. The rearrangement uses TRBV29-1 and TRBJ2-4; D is unresolved. Trimming removed 4 bases at V and 1 base at J, with 14 bases between. CDR1 and CDR2 (germline): SQVTM, ANQGSEA. The CDR3 contains 15 residues.

This clonotype has a single count. In nucleotides, the CDR3 is TGTGCCAGCAAGAGAGTTATCCAAGAGACCCAGTACTTC. Translating gives CASKRVIQETQYF. The chain couples TRBV5-6 to TRBJ2-5, with D unresolved. V was trimmed by 6 bases and J by 1 base, leaving 10 bases between them. Germline CDR1 reads SGHDT; CDR2 reads YYEEEE. This CDR3 has 13 residues. Together with reference TRBV5-6 and TRBJ2-5, the CDR3 gives the full variable domain: DAGVTQSPTHLIKTRGQQVTLRCSPKSGHDTVSWYQQALGQGPQFIFQYYEEEERQRGNFPDRFSGHQFPNYSSELNVNALLLGDSALYLCASKRVIQETQYFGPGTRLLVL.

This clonotype was found once. V and J are TRBV7-4 and TRBJ1-2; 7 positions agree with TRBD1. The CDR3 consists of 14 residues. J was trimmed by 6 bases and V by 4 bases; bases with no gene match: 8. Germline CDR1 and CDR2: SGHVT and SQSDAQ. This CDR3 is CASSSGQILNGYTF. CDR3 nucleotides: TGTGCCAGCAGCTCGGGACAGATACTCAATGGCTACACCTTC. The full variable domain, in which reference TRBV7-4 and TRBJ1-2 provide the parts outside the CDR3, is GAGVSQSPRYKVAKRGRDVALRCDSISGHVTLYWYRQTLGQGSEVLTYSQSDAQRDKSGRPSGRFSAERPERSVSTLKIQRTEQGDSAVYLCASSSGQILNGYTFGSGTRLTVV.

V usage is TRBV6-6 and J usage is TRBJ1-6; 7 bases align to TRBD1. Trimming cost V 6 bases and J 0 bases; bases outside gene matches: 5. The CDR3 is made up of 16 amino acids. CDR1 is MNHNY, CDR2 SVGAGI, per germline (reference sequence). CDR3 nucleotide sequence: TGTGCCAGCAGCGCCAGGGGGAGCTCCTATAATTCACCCCTCCACTTT. Protein sequence: CASSARGSSYNSPLHF.

This clonotype was observed a few times. The rearrangement joins TRBV9 to TRBJ2-1; TRBD1 matches 8 bases. Germline-derived CDR1 and CDR2 are SGDLS and YYNGEE. This CDR3 has 14 amino acids. V lost 3 bases to trimming and J lost 7 bases; unmatched junction nucleotides: 6. The CDR3 DNA follows: TGTGCCAGCAGCGCAGGGGGCCGGGGGAATGAGCAGTTCTTC. Its translation is CASSAGGRGNEQFF.

A few counts support this clonotype. CDR3 amino acids: CASSLGSWEPFAYEQYF. CDR3 sequence (DNA): TGTGCCAGCAGTTTAGGTAGTTGGGAGCCCTTCGCCTACGAGCAGTACTTC. The chain combines TRBV12-3 or TRBV12-4 with TRBJ2-7; D possibly corresponds to TRBD2 (5 bases). Trimming removed 1 base from V and 2 bases from J, with 18 bases in between. This CDR3 contains 17 residues.